This T cell receptor beta chain comes out of a study of T cells after yellow fever vaccination. This clonotype was found a few times. Its antigen is undetermined. General observations from the study: Primary-vaccination clones mostly resurfaced post-booster (under 98% CD4, roughly 90% CD8). There was a small share of clonotypes that showed up in both the CD4 and CD8 compartments.

As TCR cDNA was made by 5'RACE template switching, a universal primer site and UMIs were added. From the 5' RACE reads, TCRdb called clonotypes with MiXCR, one entry per CDR3 protein. The table includes 450,000 to 550,000 distinct CDR3 sequences, 21% detected once. The sample here was PBMCs, taken roughly 20 days after the first yellow fever vaccination. This sequence was found in a man between 18 and 35 years old who received the YFV17D yellow fever vaccine.

In DNA, the CDR3 is TGTGCCAGCAGTTTTGGCGGTTCACCGGGACAGTTGACGACTAATGAAAAACTGTTTTTT. This gives the protein CASSFGGSPGQLTTNEKLFF. The V and J genes are TRBV12-3 or TRBV12-4 and TRBJ1-4; 7 bases map to TRBD1. CDR3 size: 20 residues. Trimming at V came to 3 bases and at J to 2 bases, leaving 18 bases not matched to a gene.